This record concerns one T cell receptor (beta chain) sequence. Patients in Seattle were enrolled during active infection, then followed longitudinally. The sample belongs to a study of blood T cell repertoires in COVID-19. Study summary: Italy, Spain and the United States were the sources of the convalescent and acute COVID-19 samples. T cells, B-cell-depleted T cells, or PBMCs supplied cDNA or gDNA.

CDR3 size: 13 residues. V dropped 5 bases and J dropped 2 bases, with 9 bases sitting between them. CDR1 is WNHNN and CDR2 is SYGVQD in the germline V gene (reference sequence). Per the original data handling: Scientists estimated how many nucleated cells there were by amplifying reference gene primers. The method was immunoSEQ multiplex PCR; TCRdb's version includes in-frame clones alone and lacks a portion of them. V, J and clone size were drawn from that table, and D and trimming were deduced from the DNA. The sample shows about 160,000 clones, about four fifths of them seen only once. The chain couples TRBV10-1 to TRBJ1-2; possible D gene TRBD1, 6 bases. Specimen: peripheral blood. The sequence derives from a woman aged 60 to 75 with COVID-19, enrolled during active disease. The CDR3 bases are TGCGCCAGCAGTCCCACAGGGAACTATGGCTACACCTTC. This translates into CASSPTGNYGYTF.